Listed here are 25 T cell receptor beta chains from one sample, sequenced in a study of control samples from healthy donors and cancer patients. Sequencing used immunoSEQ multiplex PCR; TCRdb keeps in-frame clones, though not all of them. The sample yields some 190,000 clones, approximately 91% seen once. The specimen sequenced was blood. These receptors were collected from a young man in good health.

V usage is TRBV20-1 and J usage is TRBJ1-2; D uncertain. V dropped 3 bases and J dropped 7 bases, with 9 bases sitting between them. The germline V gene encodes CDR1 DFQATT and CDR2 SNEGSKA (reference sequence). The CDR3 contains 11 residues. The CDR3 DNA reads as TGCAGTGCTAGCCCCCAAGTTGGCTACACCTTC. This encodes CSASPQVGYTF.

The chain has TRBV19 and TRBJ1-6; D is unresolved. CDR3 length equals 14 residues. The V and J ends lost 7 bases and 9 bases respectively, with 16 bases between them. Germline V gives CDR1 LNHDA, CDR2 SQIVND (reference sequence). CDR3 in amino acids: CASTLESGISPLHF. The CDR3 DNA sequence: TGTGCCAGTACCCTGGAGTCGGGTATTTCACCCCTCCACTTT.

The genes are TRBV7-3 and TRBJ2-5; D call uncertain. The CDR3 consists of 14 residues. CDR1 and CDR2 (germline): SGHTA, FQGTGA. V was pared by 5 bases and J by 2 bases, with 12 bases between. This chain's CDR3 is CASSPNGAQETQYF. For the CDR3, the DNA is TGTGCCAGCAGCCCTAACGGCGCACAAGAGACCCAGTACTTC.

This chain joins TRBV18 and TRBJ2-4, with D perhaps TRBD1 (6 bases). This CDR3 has 15 residues. Germline V CDR1 and CDR2: KGHSH, LQKENI. V lost 6 bases to trimming and J lost 4 bases, with 16 bases between them. The DNA of the CDR3 is TGTGCCAGCTCCCCTACCGGGACACGGAAAAACATTCAGTACTTC. This sequence encodes CASSPTGTRKNIQYF.

This clone occurred a few times. This chain connects TRBV9 to TRBJ2-1; no reliable D call. Between the trimmed V and J ends, which lost 0 bases and 7 bases, there was a span of 5 bases. This CDR3 contains 12 residues. The germline V gene has CDR1 SGDLS and CDR2 YYNGEE. The CDR3 DNA follows: TGTGCCAGCAGCGTAGTGATGAATGAGCAGTTCTTC. This gives the protein CASSVVMNEQFF.

The chain has TRBV30 and TRBJ2-7; no clear D. From germline, CDR1 is GTSNPN and CDR2 SVGIG (reference sequence). Trimming removed 2 bases from V and 4 bases from J, with 6 bases in between. The CDR3 sequence is 11 residues long. The DNA for the CDR3 is TGTGCCTGGAGTATTACATACGAGCAGTACTTC. Its protein is CAWSITYEQYF.

This chain uses TRBV6-4 with TRBJ1-6; 9 bases are a match to TRBD1. Germline V gene sequence: CDR1 MRHNA, CDR2 SNTAGT. The V gene end was trimmed by 4 bases and the J gene end by 8 bases; junction bases not matched to a gene: 3. The CDR3 spans 14 residues. The CDR3 region has the DNA TGTGCCAGCAGTGCGGACAGGGGCCATTCACCCCTCCACTTT. Protein product: CASSADRGHSPLHF.

The chain joins TRBV6-5 to TRBJ1-2; 8 nucleotides line up with TRBD1. Per the germline V gene, CDR1 is MNHEY and CDR2 is SVGAGI. V dropped 4 bases and J dropped 8; count of bases not matched to a gene: 15. The CDR3 extends over 16 amino acids. The DNA for the CDR3 is TGTGCCAGCAGTTGGCGGGACAGGTCAGGATCTCGGGGCTACACCTTC. Its translation: CASSWRDRSGSRGYTF.

This chain links TRBV3-1 (or the pseudogene TRBV3-2) with TRBJ2-2; D is undetermined. CDR3 length: 13 amino acids. V was pared by 0 bases and J by 7 bases, with 6 bases between. From germline, CDR1 is LGHDT and CDR2 YNNKEL (reference sequence). CDR3 sequence reads: CASSQEGIGELFF. The CDR3 DNA reads as TGTGCCAGCAGCCAAGAAGGTATCGGGGAGCTGTTTTTT.

The chain combines TRBV30 with TRBJ1-1; D not certain. The CDR3 covers 14 residues. Germline V lookup: CDR1 GTSNPN, CDR2 SVGIG (reference sequence). Deletions cut 1 base from V and 0 bases from J, with 9 bases between. The CDR3: CAWSENRLNTEAFF. The CDR3 DNA follows: TGTGCCTGGAGTGAGAACAGATTGAACACTGAAGCTTTCTTT.

This chain uses TRBV27 with TRBJ2-7; TRBD2 matches at 7 bases. From germline, CDR1 is MNHEY and CDR2 SMNVEV (reference sequence). This CDR3 has 13 amino acids. Germline trimming cut 5 bases from V and 6 bases from J; bases unmatched to any gene: 7. DNA for the CDR3: TGTGCCAGCAGTCAGACTAGCTCCGGCGAGCAGTACTTC. It translates to CASSQTSSGEQYF.

This clone occurred a few times. The chain carries TRBV3-1 (or the pseudogene TRBV3-2) and TRBJ1-6; 9 bases line up with TRBD1. V dropped 5 bases and J dropped 9; count of bases not matched to a gene: 5. Germline values: CDR1 LGHDT, CDR2 YNNKEL (reference sequence). The CDR3 consists of 14 residues. The CDR3 here is CASSGTGFGSPLHF. CDR3 sequence (DNA): TGTGCCAGCAGCGGGACAGGGTTTGGTTCACCCCTCCACTTT.

This clone was seen only a few times. The chain has TRBV4-2 and TRBJ2-3; 12 nucleotides line up with TRBD2. Trimming at V came to 4 bases and at J to 3 bases, leaving 11 bases not matched to a gene. The CDR3 contains 18 residues. The germline V gene has CDR1 LGHNA and CDR2 YNFKEQ. CDR3 sequence: CASSRGLAGGPGTDTQYF. DNA for the CDR3: TGTGCCAGCAGCCGCGGGCTAGCGGGGGGGCCGGGGACAGATACGCAGTATTTT.

The chain uses TRBV11-2 and TRBJ1-4; D call uncertain. Trimming removed 7 bases from V and 0 bases from J, with 9 bases in between. This CDR3 spans 14 amino acids. Germline V gives CDR1 SGHAT, CDR2 FQNNGV. CDR3 residues: CASTTSTTNEKLFF. The CDR3 DNA sequence: TGTGCCAGCACTACCAGTACAACTAATGAAAAACTGTTTTTT.

This clone was recorded a few times. The J gene is TRBJ1-4, the V gene TRBV6-5; D gene unclear. CDR3 size: 16 residues. V was pared by 2 bases and J by 3 bases, with 13 bases between. Germline V gene data show CDR1 as MNHEY and CDR2 as SVGAGI. This chain's CDR3 is CASSYGRPGSNEKLFF. CDR3 DNA sequence: TGTGCCAGCAGTTACGGCAGGCCGGGGTCTAATGAAAAACTGTTTTTT.

The chain links TRBV5-1 to TRBJ2-3, with 8 nucleotides matching TRBD1. Germline V CDR1 and CDR2: SGHRS, YFSETQ. V dropped 6 bases and J dropped 4; count of bases not matched to a gene: 4. The CDR3 extends over 13 amino acids. CDR3 bases: TGCGCCAGCAAGCAGGGGGCGGCAGATACGCAGTATTTT. Translating it yields CASKQGAADTQYF.

The rearrangement links TRBV30 to TRBJ1-6, with TRBD1 as a possible D gene (6 bases). From germline, CDR1 is GTSNPN and CDR2 SVGIG (reference sequence). The CDR3 is 15 residues long. V gave up 0 bases and J gave up 7 bases, with 13 bases separating them. CDR3 amino acids: CAWSVWGHGNSPLHF. CDR3 nucleotide sequence: TGTGCCTGGAGTGTATGGGGACACGGAAATTCACCCCTCCACTTT.

The V call is TRBV7-9, the J call TRBJ1-5; no clear D. This CDR3 contains 13 residues. Germline CDR1 is SEHNR and CDR2 is FQNEAQ (reference sequence). V was pared by 8 bases and J by 3 bases, with 11 bases between. CDR3 residues: CASEEGNNQPQHF. The CDR3 bases are TGTGCCAGCGAAGAGGGTAACAATCAGCCCCAGCATTTT.

The chain employs TRBV19 and TRBJ1-5, with a tentative D call TRBD1 (5 bases). Germline V gene data show CDR1 as LNHDA and CDR2 as SQIVND (reference sequence). This CDR3 is 15 amino acids long. V gave up 3 bases and J gave up 1 base, with 10 bases separating them. CDR3 DNA: TGTGCCAGTAGTATCGGGGCCCGGAGCAATCAGCCCCAGCATTTT. Protein sequence: CASSIGARSNQPQHF.

This clone was observed once. The chain is built from TRBV3-1 (or the pseudogene TRBV3-2) and TRBJ1-1; D not resolved. V was trimmed by 0 bases and J by 1 base, leaving 12 bases between them. Per the germline V gene, CDR1 is LGHDT and CDR2 is YNNKEL (reference sequence). The length of the CDR3 is 16 residues. CDR3 bases: TGTGCCAGCAGCCAAGATACCCGGGTTTGGAACACTGAAGCTTTCTTT. Its translation: CASSQDTRVWNTEAFF.

The V call is TRBV18, the J call TRBJ2-3; unclear D gene. This CDR3 has 14 residues. CDR1 is KGHSH, CDR2 LQKENI, per germline. V was pared by 3 bases and J by 0 bases, with 7 bases between. CDR3 in DNA: TGTGCCAGCTCACCCCTAGACAGCACAGATACGCAGTATTTT. Protein product: CASSPLDSTDTQYF.

This clone has just one count. CDR3 nucleotide sequence: TGTGCCAGCGCCCGTGGCTCGACCCCCTACGAGCAGTACTTC. It translates to CASARGSTPYEQYF. The gene calls are TRBV27 and TRBJ2-7; no reliable D call. The germline CDR1 and CDR2 sequences are MNHEY and SMNVEV (reference sequence). The germline V and J ends were trimmed by 8 bases and 2 bases, with 16 bases remaining between them. The CDR3 extends over 14 amino acids.

The chain couples TRBV19 to TRBJ1-5; TRBD1 aligns across 8 bases. CDR1 is LNHDA, CDR2 SQIVND, per germline (reference sequence). Trimming cost V 6 bases and J 2 bases; bases outside gene matches: 6. This CDR3 is 15 amino acids long. CDR3 DNA: TGTGCCAGTAGGAGCAGGGGGCAGGGCAATCAGCCCCAGCATTTT. This sequence encodes CASRSRGQGNQPQHF.

The V and J genes are TRBV10-3 and TRBJ1-4; TRBD1 agrees at 8 bases. Germline V gene lookup returns CDR1 ENHRY and CDR2 SYGVKD. The CDR3 runs 16 residues. With 6 bases clipped from V and 7 bases from J, the junction kept 13 bases outside the gene matches. The CDR3 protein is CAIRSDGQGLSEKLFF. Here the CDR3 DNA reads TGTGCCATCAGATCTGATGGACAGGGACTAAGTGAAAAACTGTTTTTT.

The chain has TRBV24-1 and TRBJ1-2, with D possibly being TRBD1 (5 bases). The V end was cut by 4 bases, the J end by 6 bases, with 11 bases between. The CDR3 has 13 amino acids. Germline V gene lookup returns CDR1 KGHDR and CDR2 SFDVKD. Here the CDR3 reads CATSDETVNGYTF. CDR3 nucleotide sequence: TGTGCCACCAGTGACGAGACAGTCAATGGCTACACCTTC.